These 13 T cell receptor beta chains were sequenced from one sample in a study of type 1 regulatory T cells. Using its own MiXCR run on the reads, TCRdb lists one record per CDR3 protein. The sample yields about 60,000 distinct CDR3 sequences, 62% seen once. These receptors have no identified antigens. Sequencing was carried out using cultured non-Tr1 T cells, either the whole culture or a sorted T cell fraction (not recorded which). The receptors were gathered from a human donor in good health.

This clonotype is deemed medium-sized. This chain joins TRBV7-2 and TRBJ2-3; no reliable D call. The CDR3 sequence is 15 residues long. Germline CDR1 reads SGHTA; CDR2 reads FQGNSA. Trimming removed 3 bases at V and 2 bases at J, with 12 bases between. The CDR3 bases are TGTGCCAGCAGCTTCCTCGGCAGCTCCACAGATACGCAGTATTTT. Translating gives CASSFLGSSTDTQYF.

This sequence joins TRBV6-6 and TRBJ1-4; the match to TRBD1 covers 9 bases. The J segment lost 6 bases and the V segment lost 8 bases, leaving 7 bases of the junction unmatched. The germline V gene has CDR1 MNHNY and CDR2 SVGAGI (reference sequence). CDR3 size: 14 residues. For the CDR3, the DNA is TGTGCCAGCGGGCGAACAGGGGGCGATGAAAAACTGTTTTTT. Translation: CASGRTGGDEKLFF.

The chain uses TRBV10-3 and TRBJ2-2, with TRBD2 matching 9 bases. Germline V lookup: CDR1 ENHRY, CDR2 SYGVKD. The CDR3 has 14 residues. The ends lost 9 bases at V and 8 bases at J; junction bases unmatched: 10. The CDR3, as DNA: TGTGCCATGGGCCCTAGCGGGAATGCAGGGGAGCTGTTTTTT. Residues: CAMGPSGNAGELFF.

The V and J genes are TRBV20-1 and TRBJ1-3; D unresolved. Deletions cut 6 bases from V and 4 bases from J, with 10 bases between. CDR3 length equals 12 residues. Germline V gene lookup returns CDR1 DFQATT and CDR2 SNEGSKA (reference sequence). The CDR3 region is CSAHLGGNTIYF. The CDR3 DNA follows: TGCAGTGCCCACCTTGGGGGAAACACCATATATTTT.

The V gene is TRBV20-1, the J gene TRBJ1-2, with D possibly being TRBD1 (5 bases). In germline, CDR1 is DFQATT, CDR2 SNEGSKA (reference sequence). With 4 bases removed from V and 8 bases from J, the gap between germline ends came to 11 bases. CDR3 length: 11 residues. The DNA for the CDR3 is TGCAGTGCTACAGGGACCTACGGCTACACCTTC. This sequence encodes CSATGTYGYTF.

In DNA, the CDR3 is TGCAGTGCTCTTAGCGGGGGGTCCTACGAGCAGTACTTC. Encoded protein: CSALSGGSYEQYF. The chain is built from TRBV20-1 and TRBJ2-7; 10 nucleotides align to TRBD2. The germline gives CDR1 DFQATT, CDR2 SNEGSKA (reference sequence). Trimming at V came to 5 bases and at J to 1 base, leaving 2 bases not matched to a gene. This CDR3 is built from 13 residues.

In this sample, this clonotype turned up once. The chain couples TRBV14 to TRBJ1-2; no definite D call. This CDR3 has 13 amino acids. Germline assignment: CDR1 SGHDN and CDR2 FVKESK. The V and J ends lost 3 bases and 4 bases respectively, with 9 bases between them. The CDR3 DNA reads TGTGCCAGCAGCCAGGGAGGGAGCTATGGCTACACCTTC. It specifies CASSQGGSYGYTF.

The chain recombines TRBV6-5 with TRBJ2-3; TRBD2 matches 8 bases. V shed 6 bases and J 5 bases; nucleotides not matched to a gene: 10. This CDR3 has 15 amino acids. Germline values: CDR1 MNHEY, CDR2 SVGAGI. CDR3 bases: TGTGCCAGCAGCCCCGGCGGAGCGGGAGAAGATACGCAGTATTTT. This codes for CASSPGGAGEDTQYF.

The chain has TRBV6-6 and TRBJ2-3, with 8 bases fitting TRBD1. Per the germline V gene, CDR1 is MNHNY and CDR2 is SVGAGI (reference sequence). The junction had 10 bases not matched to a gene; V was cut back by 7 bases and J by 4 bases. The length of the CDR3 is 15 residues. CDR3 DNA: TGTGCCAGCACCTACCTTGGACAGGGTGCAGATACGCAGTATTTT. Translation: CASTYLGQGADTQYF.

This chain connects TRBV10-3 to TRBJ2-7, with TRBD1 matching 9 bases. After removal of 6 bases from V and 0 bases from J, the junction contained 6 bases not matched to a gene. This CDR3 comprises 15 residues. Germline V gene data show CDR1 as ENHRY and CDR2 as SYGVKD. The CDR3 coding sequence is TGTGCCATCAGACCAGGGGACAGGGCCTCCTACGAGCAGTACTTC. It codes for CAIRPGDRASYEQYF.

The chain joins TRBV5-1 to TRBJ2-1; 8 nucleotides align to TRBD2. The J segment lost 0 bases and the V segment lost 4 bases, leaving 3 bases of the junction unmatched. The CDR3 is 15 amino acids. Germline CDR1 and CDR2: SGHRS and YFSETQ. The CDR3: CASSQTSASYNEQFF. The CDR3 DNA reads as TGCGCCAGCAGCCAGACTAGCGCCTCCTACAATGAGCAGTTCTTC.

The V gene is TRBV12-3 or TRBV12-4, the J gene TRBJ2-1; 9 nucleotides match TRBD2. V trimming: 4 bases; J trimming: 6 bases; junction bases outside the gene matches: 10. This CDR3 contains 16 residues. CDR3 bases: TGTGCCAGCAGTTACGCCGGGACTAGCTGGGGCAATGAGCAGTTCTTC. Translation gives CASSYAGTSWGNEQFF.

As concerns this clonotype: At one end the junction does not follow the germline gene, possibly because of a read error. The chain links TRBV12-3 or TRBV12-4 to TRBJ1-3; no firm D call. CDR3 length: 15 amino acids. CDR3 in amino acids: CASSLSGSSGNSIYF. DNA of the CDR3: TGTGCCAGCAGTTTGTCAGGAAGCTCTGGAAACTCCATATATTTT.